The 9 T cell receptor beta chains presented below share a single source sample, sequenced in a study of blood T cell repertoires in COVID-19 (dated by TCRdb to 2020 to 2022). The method was the immunoSEQ multiplex PCR assay. As stored in TCRdb, this immuneACCESS dataset retains in-frame rearrangements with V and J assigned. A fraction of the clones does not appear; measured against another copy, unresolved V genes explain less than half of the discrepancy, and the remainder lacks a known reason. In this sample the table shows about 150,000 clones, about 88% of which occur a single time. About 7.2% of the sample is in the top ten clones. Sequenced input: PBMCs or T cells enriched from blood (not recorded which). These receptors originate from a man aged 45 to 65 who had recovered from COVID-19.

The chain carries TRBV7-8 and TRBJ2-7; TRBD1 agrees at 8 bases. The CDR3 is 15 residues long. With 4 bases clipped from V and 0 bases from J, the junction kept 5 bases outside the gene matches. Germline V gives CDR1 SGHVS, CDR2 FQNEAQ. The CDR3 spells CASSWQGASSYEQYF. The CDR3 DNA is TGTGCCAGCAGCTGGCAGGGGGCGTCCTCCTACGAGCAGTACTTC.

This chain joins TRBV2 and TRBJ2-3, with 13 bases identical to TRBD2. The CDR3 loop spans 15 amino acids. Germline V gene lookup returns CDR1 SNHLY and CDR2 FYNNEI. J gave up 3 bases and V 6 bases, and 3 bases lay outside the gene matches. As DNA, the CDR3 is TGTGCCAGCAGGGAACTAGCGGGGGGGACAGATACGCAGTATTTT. Its translation: CASRELAGGTDTQYF. Full variable domain (rest looked up from reference TRBV2 and TRBJ2-3): EPEVTQTPSHQVTQMGQEVILRCVPISNHLYFYWYRQILGQKVEFLVSFYNNEISEKSEIFDDQFSVERPDGSNFTLKIRSTKLEDSAMYFCASRELAGGTDTQYFGPGTRLTVL.

The rearrangement uses TRBV18 and TRBJ2-1; tentative D call: TRBD1 (5 bases). This CDR3 is built from 13 residues. Trimming shortened V by 5 bases and J by 1 base, and 6 bases separated the two germline ends. Germline V CDR1 and CDR2: KGHSH, LQKENI. CDR3 nucleotides: TGTGCCAGCTCAGCAGGGTCCTACAATGAGCAGTTCTTC. Protein product: CASSAGSYNEQFF.

The rearrangement uses TRBV2 and TRBJ1-3; TRBD1 aligns across 7 bases. CDR1 SNHLY and CDR2 FYNNEI come from the germline V gene. This CDR3 is 15 amino acids long. J gave up 0 bases and V 5 bases, and 4 bases lay outside the gene matches. The CDR3 nucleotides are TGTGCCAGCAGTATAACAGGGGTCTCTGGAAACACCATATATTTT. It is translated as CASSITGVSGNTIYF.

The chain uses TRBV7-9 and TRBJ1-1; 9 bases align to TRBD1. This CDR3 contains 15 residues. V was pared by 5 bases and J by 1 base, with 5 bases of the junction left unmatched. Germline V lookup: CDR1 SEHNR, CDR2 FQNEAQ (reference sequence). The CDR3 sequence is CASSKQGAGNTEAFF. CDR3 in DNA: TGTGCCAGCAGCAAACAGGGGGCGGGGAACACTGAAGCTTTCTTT.

This chain uses TRBV16 with TRBJ2-4; 7 bases line up with TRBD1. This CDR3 region has 15 residues. Trimming cost V 3 bases and J 0 bases; bases outside gene matches: 2. Germline V gene lookup returns CDR1 KGHSY and CDR2 FQNENV. CDR3 protein: CASSQDRIAKNIQYF. The CDR3 bases are TGTGCCAGCAGCCAGGACAGGATAGCCAAAAACATTCAGTACTTC.

In this sample, this clone turned up once. The chain links TRBV30 to TRBJ2-1; 9 bases map to TRBD1. Germline V lookup: CDR1 GTSNPN, CDR2 SVGIG (reference sequence). This CDR3 is built from 14 residues. V gave up 2 bases and J gave up 8 bases; unmatched junction bases: 7. The CDR3 region is CAWSSGQGGDEQFF. The CDR3 DNA is TGTGCCTGGAGTTCGGGACAGGGCGGCGATGAGCAGTTCTTC.

The V gene is TRBV19, the J gene TRBJ2-2; D uncertain. The CDR3 covers 11 residues. Germline CDR1 is LNHDA and CDR2 is SQIVND (reference sequence). The V gene lost 8 bases and the J gene lost 6 bases, with 7 bases spanning the gap. The CDR3 spells CASRQAGELFF. The CDR3 DNA reads as TGTGCCAGTCGCCAGGCCGGGGAGCTGTTTTTT.

The V gene is TRBV7-8, the J gene TRBJ1-6; the match to TRBD1 covers 8 bases. The V gene end was trimmed by 1 base and the J gene end by 4 bases; junction bases not matched to a gene: 9. The CDR3 is made up of 18 amino acids. Germline V gene sequence: CDR1 SGHVS, CDR2 FQNEAQ. For the CDR3, the DNA is TGTGCCAGCAGCTTAGATGGACAGGGTCTAGGATATAATTCACCCCTCCACTTT. This gives the protein CASSLDGQGLGYNSPLHF.